This record concerns one TCR beta chain sequence. The data were taken from a study of blood T cell repertoires in COVID-19. At the level of the study: In each case, the material was cDNA or gDNA derived from T cells, B-cell-depleted T cells, or PBMCs.

Germline CDR1 is MNHEY and CDR2 is SMNVEV (reference sequence). The CDR3 extends over 17 amino acids. J was trimmed by 4 bases and V by 5 bases; bases with no gene match: 13. In the authors' methods: The assay estimated nucleated cells by amplifying reference gene primers. Sequencing used immunoSEQ multiplex PCR; TCRdb keeps in-frame clones, though not all of them. V and J calls and clone size are as listed in that table; D and trimming were resolved from the DNA. This table has 150,000 to 200,000 clones, over 80% appearing once. The rearrangement uses TRBV27 and TRBJ2-3; 9 nucleotides agree with TRBD2. This sequence originates from a woman aged 35 to 49 with COVID-19, enrolled during active disease. The sample consisted of peripheral blood. This CDR3 reads CASSLGAGGHTADTQYF. The CDR3 bases are TGTGCCAGCAGTCTAGGGGCGGGAGGGCACACCGCAGATACGCAGTATTTT.